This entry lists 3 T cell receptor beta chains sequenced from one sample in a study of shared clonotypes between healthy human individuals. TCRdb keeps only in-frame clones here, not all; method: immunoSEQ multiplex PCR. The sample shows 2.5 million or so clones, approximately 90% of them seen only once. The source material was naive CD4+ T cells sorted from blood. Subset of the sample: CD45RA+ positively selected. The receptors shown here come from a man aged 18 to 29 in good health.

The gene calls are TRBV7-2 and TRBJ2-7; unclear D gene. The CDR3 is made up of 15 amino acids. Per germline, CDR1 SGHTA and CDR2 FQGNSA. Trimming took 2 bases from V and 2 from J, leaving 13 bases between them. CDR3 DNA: TGTGCCAGCAGCTTAAGCGTGGGCATTGCCTACGAGCAGTACTTC. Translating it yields CASSLSVGIAYEQYF. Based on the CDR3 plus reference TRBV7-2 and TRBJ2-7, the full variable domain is GAGVSQSPSNKVTEKGKDVELRCDPISGHTALYWYRQSLGQGLEFLIYFQGNSAPDKSGLPSDRFSAERTGGSVSTLTIQRTQQEDSAVYLCASSLSVGIAYEQYFGPGTRLTVT.

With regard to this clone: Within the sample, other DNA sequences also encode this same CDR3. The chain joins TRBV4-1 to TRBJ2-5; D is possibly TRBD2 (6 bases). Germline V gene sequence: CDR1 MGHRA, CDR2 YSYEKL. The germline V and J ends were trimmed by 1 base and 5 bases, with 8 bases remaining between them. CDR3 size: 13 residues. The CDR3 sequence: CASSQVGGETQYF. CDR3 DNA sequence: TGCGCCAGCAGCCAAGTTGGAGGGGAGACCCAGTACTTC.

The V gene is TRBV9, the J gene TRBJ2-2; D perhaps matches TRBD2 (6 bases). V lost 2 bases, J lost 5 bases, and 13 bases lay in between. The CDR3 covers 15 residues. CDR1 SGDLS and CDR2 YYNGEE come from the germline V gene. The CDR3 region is CASSVDYRGTGELFF. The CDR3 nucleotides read TGTGCCAGCAGCGTGGACTATCGGGGGACCGGGGAGCTGTTTTTT.